This entry lists 8 T cell receptor beta chains sequenced from one sample in a study of T cell repertoires in cytomegalovirus infection (dated by TCRdb to about 2019). No antigen has been identified for these receptors. The sample was run on an Illumina HiSeq 1500. The public reads were reprocessed in TCRdb via fastp at Q25 and MiXCR, keeping in-frame beta chains. For every CDR3 protein sequence, its rows merge into one entry that carries the most common genes and DNA. Recorded for this sample are roughly 340,000 distinct CDR3 sequences; about 28% of them occurred a single time. The ten largest clonotypes hold roughly 20% of the sample. Interpreted using the paper, the treatment or condition label stands for: in vitro stimulation with specific CMV peptide epitopes to enrich CMV-specific T cells. The material sequenced was cultured PBMCs, taken from culture after CMV antigen stimulation. The receptor set was obtained from a human donor in good health (CMV status not recorded). Some clones in this sample may be carry-over from other donors' samples.

V gene TRBV5-1 combines with J gene TRBJ2-7; D uncertain. This CDR3 comprises 15 residues. CDR1 and CDR2 from the germline V gene are SGHRS and YFSETQ. Trimming took 0 bases from V and 4 from J, leaving 14 bases between them. Here the CDR3 DNA reads TGCGCCAGCAGCTTGGCTCGGTTTAGTTTATACGAGCAGTACTTC. Its protein product is CASSLARFSLYEQYF.

The chain carries TRBV11-2 and TRBJ2-3; tentative D call: TRBD2 (6 bases). Trimming stripped 1 base from V and 8 bases from J, with 19 bases between. The CDR3 totals 16 residues. Germline CDR1 and CDR2: SGHAT and FQNNGV. As DNA, the CDR3 is TGTGCCAGCAGCTTAGGAGTCGGTAGCGGCCGTGGTACGCAGTATTTT. Protein product: CASSLGVGSGRGTQYF. The entire variable domain, with the rest obtained from reference TRBV11-2 and TRBJ2-3, is as follows: EAGVAQSPRYKIIEKRQSVAFWCNPISGHATLYWYQQILGQGPKLLIQFQNNGVVDDSQLPKDRFSAERLKGVDSTLKIQPAKLEDSAVYLCASSLGVGSGRGTQYFGPGTRLTVL.

This clonotype came up a few times. The chain carries TRBV6-1 and TRBJ1-6; the match to TRBD1 covers 8 bases. V gave up 7 bases and J gave up 7 bases; unmatched junction bases: 9. This CDR3 is 15 amino acids long. Germline V gene lookup returns CDR1 MNHNS and CDR2 SASEGT. The CDR3 nucleotides read TGTGCCAGCACCATTCGGGACAGGCAGAATTCACCCCTCCACTTT. Residues: CASTIRDRQNSPLHF.

The chain recombines TRBV12-3 or TRBV12-4 with TRBJ2-3; 9 bases are shared with TRBD2. Trimming cost V 2 bases and J 6 bases; bases outside gene matches: 9. The CDR3 sequence is 16 residues long. The CDR3 sequence: CASSLSRAGGWDTQYF. CDR3 DNA sequence: TGTGCCAGCAGTTTATCGAGAGCGGGGGGTTGGGATACGCAGTATTTT.

This clonotype has only a few counts. This chain connects TRBV19 to TRBJ2-2; TRBD1 aligns across 8 bases. This CDR3 is 14 amino acids long. With 6 bases clipped from V and 0 bases from J, the junction kept 0 bases outside the gene matches. Per germline, CDR1 LNHDA and CDR2 SQIVND (reference sequence). CDR3 amino acids: CASRGQANTGELFF. Written as DNA, the CDR3 is TGTGCCAGTAGGGGACAGGCGAACACCGGGGAGCTGTTTTTT. Looking up the rest from reference TRBV19 and TRBJ2-2 gives the full variable domain: DGGITQSPKYLFRKEGQNVTLSCEQNLNHDAMYWYRQDPGQGLRLIYYSQIVNDFQKGDIAEGYSVSREKKESFPLTVTSAQKNPTAFYLCASRGQANTGELFFGEGSRLTVL.

There are a few counts of this clonotype. The rearrangement links TRBV2 to TRBJ2-2, with 15 bases that match TRBD2. The CDR3 is made up of 17 amino acids. J was trimmed by 0 bases and V by 8 bases; bases with no gene match: 4. Germline V gene data show CDR1 as SNHLY and CDR2 as FYNNEI. The CDR3 DNA is TGTGCCAGCGGGACTAGCGGGAGGCCACCGAACACCGGGGAGCTGTTTTTT. This sequence encodes CASGTSGRPPNTGELFF.

This clonotype has more than one count but fewer than ten. J is TRBJ2-1 and V is TRBV11-3; TRBD2 agrees at 8 bases. V was clipped by 1 base and J by 8 bases; unmatched bases: 13. Germline V lookup: CDR1 SGHNT, CDR2 YENEEA. The CDR3 extends over 17 amino acids. CDR3 bases: TGTGCCAGCAGCTTAGCGGGGGGGGCCGGTGGATTCGATGAGCAGTTCTTC. It codes for CASSLAGGAGGFDEQFF.

The V gene is TRBV29-1, the J gene TRBJ1-1, with 7 bases matching TRBD1. Germline lookup yields CDR1 SQVTM and CDR2 ANQGSEA. The CDR3 spans 14 residues. Losses at the gene ends were 2 bases for V and 1 base for J; bases not matched to a gene: 4. CDR3 amino acids: CSVERDSRNTEAFF. The CDR3 nucleotides read TGCAGCGTTGAACGGGACAGTAGGAACACTGAAGCTTTCTTT. Complete variable domain (other parts from reference TRBV29-1 and TRBJ1-1): SAVISQKPSRDICQRGTSLTIQCQVDSQVTMMFWYRQQPGQSLTLIATANQGSEATYESGFVIDKFPISRPNLTFSTLTVSNMSPEDSSIYLCSVERDSRNTEAFFGQGTRLTVV.